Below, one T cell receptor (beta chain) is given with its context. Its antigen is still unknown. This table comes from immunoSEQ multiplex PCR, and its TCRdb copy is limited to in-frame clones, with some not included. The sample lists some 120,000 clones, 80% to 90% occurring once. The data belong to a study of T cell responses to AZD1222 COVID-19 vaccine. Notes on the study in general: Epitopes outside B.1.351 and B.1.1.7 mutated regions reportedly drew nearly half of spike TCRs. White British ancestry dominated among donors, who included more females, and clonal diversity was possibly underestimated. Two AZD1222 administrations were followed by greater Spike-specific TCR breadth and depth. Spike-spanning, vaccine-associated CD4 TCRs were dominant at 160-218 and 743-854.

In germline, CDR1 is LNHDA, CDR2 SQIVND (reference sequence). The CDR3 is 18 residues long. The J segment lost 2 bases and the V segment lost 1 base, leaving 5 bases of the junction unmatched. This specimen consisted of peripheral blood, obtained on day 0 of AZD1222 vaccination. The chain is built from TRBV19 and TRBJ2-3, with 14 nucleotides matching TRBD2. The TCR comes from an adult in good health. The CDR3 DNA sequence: TGTGCCAGTAGTATAGGACTAGCGGGAGGGCGAGTCACAGATACGCAGTATTTT. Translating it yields CASSIGLAGGRVTDTQYF.